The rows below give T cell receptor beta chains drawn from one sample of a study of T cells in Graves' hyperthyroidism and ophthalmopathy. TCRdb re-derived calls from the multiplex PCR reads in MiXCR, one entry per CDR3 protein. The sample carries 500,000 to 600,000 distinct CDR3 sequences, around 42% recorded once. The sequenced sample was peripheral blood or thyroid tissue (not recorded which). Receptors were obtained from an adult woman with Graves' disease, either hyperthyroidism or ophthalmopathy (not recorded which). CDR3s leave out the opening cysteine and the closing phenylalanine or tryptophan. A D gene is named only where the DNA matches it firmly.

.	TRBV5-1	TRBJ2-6	ASETGTSGANVLT
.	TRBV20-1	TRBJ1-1	SARPTGNTEAF
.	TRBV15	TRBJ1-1	ATSWGQMNTEAF
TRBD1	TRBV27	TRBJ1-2	ASSSSGGAYYGYT
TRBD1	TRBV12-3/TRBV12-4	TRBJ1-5	ASTTEASGQGRNQPQH
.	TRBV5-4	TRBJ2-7	ASSSGGNSYEQY
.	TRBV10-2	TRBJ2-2	ASSTGDVIPGSCF
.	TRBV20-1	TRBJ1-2	SARDDTTGYGYT
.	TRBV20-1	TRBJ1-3	RATVPNTIY
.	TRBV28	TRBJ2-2	ASSALGSSVGELF
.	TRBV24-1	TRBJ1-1	ATSDEAGLSAF
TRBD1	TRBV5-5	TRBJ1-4	ASIGTGKLF
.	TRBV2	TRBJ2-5	ASSNPSTGSLSPFSKETQY
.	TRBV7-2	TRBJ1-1	ASSLIGGTEAF
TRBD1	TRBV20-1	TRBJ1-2	SARDSRSLTYRYT
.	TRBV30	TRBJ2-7	AWNGARTGVEQY
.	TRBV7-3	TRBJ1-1	ASKLGGMNTEAF
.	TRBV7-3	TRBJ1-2	ASSSFDGVGGYT
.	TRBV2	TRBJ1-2	ASQEEGYGYT
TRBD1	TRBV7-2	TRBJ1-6	ASSPAGTATHLTGDSPLH
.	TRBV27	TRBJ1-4	ASSLIGGGQKLF
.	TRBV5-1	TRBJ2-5	ASSSRQIQETQY
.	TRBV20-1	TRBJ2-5	SASEQTKRIQY
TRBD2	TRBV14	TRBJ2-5	ASSQDQGRGLMETQY
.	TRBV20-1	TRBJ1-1	SARDPQRTEAF
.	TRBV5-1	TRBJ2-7	ASSFEWGGYEQY
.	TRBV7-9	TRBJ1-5	ASSLGSGLGQPQH
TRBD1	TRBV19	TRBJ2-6	ASSEQGYSGANVLT
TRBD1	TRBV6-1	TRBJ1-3	ASSLWDRDIGNTIY
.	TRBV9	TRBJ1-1	ASSHGGQHTEAS
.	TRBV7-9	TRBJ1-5	ASSLGAGNQPQH
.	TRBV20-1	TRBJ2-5	SAEEETQY
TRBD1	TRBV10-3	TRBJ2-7	AISTFGTGSEQY
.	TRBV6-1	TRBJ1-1	ASIPPQVTEAF
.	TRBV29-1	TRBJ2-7	SVVDGRDGEQY
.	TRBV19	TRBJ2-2	ASRMGRTKTNTGELF
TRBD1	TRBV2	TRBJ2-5	ASSEGLDRGRGETQY
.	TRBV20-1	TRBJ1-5	SARFAKSQPQH
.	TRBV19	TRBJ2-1	ASSRGLHNEQF
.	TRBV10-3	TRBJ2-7	AIRETGLRYEQY
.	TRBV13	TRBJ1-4	ATGAPATNEKLF
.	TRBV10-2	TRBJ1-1	ASSFVQGNTEAF
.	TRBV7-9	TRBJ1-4	ASSQNRNDWGEKLF
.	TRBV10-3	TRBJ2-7	AIRRGPSYEQY
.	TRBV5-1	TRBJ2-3	ASSLEGLDTQY
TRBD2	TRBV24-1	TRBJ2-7	ATSAGNRGLAGAREQY
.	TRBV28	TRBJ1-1	ASSSGSGASTEAF
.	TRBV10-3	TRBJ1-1	AIRPRQEREAF
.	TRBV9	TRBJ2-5	ASSAGSTETQY
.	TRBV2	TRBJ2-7	ASSEPGRAYEQY
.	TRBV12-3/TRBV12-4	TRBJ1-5	ASSFKDQPQH